Below are 19 T cell receptor beta chains sequenced from a single sample in a study of glioma-infiltrating T cells. The iRepertoire nested amplicon-rescue multiplex PCR amplified TCR alpha and beta CDR3s from RNA. TCRdb processed the multiplex PCR reads anew with MiXCR; each CDR3 protein has one entry. The data show around 97,000 distinct CDR3 sequences, about 30% seen once. The sample comprised glioma tissue, nonneoplastic brain tissue, or PBMCs (not recorded which). These TCRs come from a human donor with low-grade glioma or glioblastoma, undergoing nonglioma brain surgery, or in good health (not recorded which).

This clonotype came up a few times. The chain couples TRBV29-1 to TRBJ2-3, with 7 bases matching TRBD1. After removal of 4 bases from V and 0 bases from J, the junction contained 7 bases not matched to a gene. This CDR3 contains 15 residues. Looked up from germline, CDR1 is SQVTM and CDR2 is ANQGSEA. In DNA form, the CDR3 reads TGCAGCGTTGTAGAGAGGGGACAGAGCACAGATACGCAGTATTTT. Amino acids: CSVVERGQSTDTQYF.

With respect to this clonotype: With a much larger clone just one base away, this may be a read error. The chain joins TRBV6-1 to TRBJ1-1; the D is unclear. The V and J ends lost 5 bases and 0 bases respectively, with 19 bases between them. CDR1 and CDR2 from the germline V gene are MNHNS and SASEGT. This CDR3 spans 17 amino acids. The DNA of the CDR3 is TGTGCCAGCAGTTCCTCATGGGGAATTTCTATGAACACTGAAGCTTTCTTT. It specifies CASSSSWGISMNTEAFF.

The V gene is TRBV7-9, the J gene TRBJ2-1; TRBD2 agrees at 11 bases. The CDR3 length is 15 residues. V lost 5 bases to trimming and J lost 7 bases; unmatched junction nucleotides: 7. Germline V gene data show CDR1 as SEHNR and CDR2 as FQNEAQ (reference sequence). CDR3 sequence reads: CASSLLAGGTNEQFF. DNA of the CDR3: TGTGCCAGCAGCCTCCTAGCGGGGGGTACGAATGAGCAGTTCTTC.

Of note for this clonotype: Compared with germline, one end of the junction differs, possibly owing to a read error. J is TRBJ1-1 and V is TRBV20-1, with TRBD1 matching over 9 bases. This CDR3 is built from 18 residues. Per germline, CDR1 DFQATT and CDR2 SNEGSKA (reference sequence). As DNA, the CDR3 is TGCAGTGCTAGAGGGACAGGGACAGGGCGGAGCATGAACTCTGAAGCTTTCTTT. It is translated as CSARGTGTGRSMNSEAFF.

This chain links TRBV7-8 with TRBJ1-1; D gene uncertain. The germline CDR1 and CDR2 sequences are SGHVS and FQNEAQ. The CDR3 is 13 residues long. V gave up 6 bases and J gave up 2 bases, with 10 bases separating them. CDR3 region: CASRLKGNTEAFF. In DNA form, the CDR3 reads TGTGCCAGCAGACTAAAGGGAAACACTGAAGCTTTCTTT. Based on the CDR3 plus reference TRBV7-8 and TRBJ1-1, the full variable domain is GAGVSQSPRYKVAKRGQDVALRCDPISGHVSLFWYQQALGQGPEFLTYFQNEAQLDKSGLPSDRFFAERPEGSVSTLKIQRTQQEDSAVYLCASRLKGNTEAFFGQGTRLTVV.

In regard to this clonotype: With a much larger clone just one base away, this may be a read error. This rearrangement joins TRBV28 to TRBJ1-4, with TRBD1 matching over 8 bases. Looked up from germline, CDR1 is MDHEN and CDR2 is SYDVKM. Trimming removed 2 bases from V and 10 bases from J; junction bases left unmatched: 6. The CDR3 totals 14 residues. CDR3 nucleotide sequence: TGTGCCAGCAGTTTACGTCAAACAGGGGGAAAACTGTTTTTT. Amino acid sequence: CASSLRQTGGKLFF.

In regard to this clonotype: One junction end disagrees with the germline gene, perhaps due to a read error. The chain has TRBV6-1 and TRBJ2-3; TRBD2 aligns across 8 bases. The CDR3 loop spans 15 amino acids. The germline CDR1 and CDR2 sequences are MNHNS and SASEGT. CDR3 DNA sequence: TGTGCCATCAGTGATAAGACTAGCGTGGCAGATACGCAGTATTTT. Amino acids: CAISDKTSVADTQYF.

This clonotype was observed many times. V usage is TRBV24-1 and J usage is TRBJ1-1; D is ambiguous. V dropped 5 bases and J dropped 5 bases, with 11 bases sitting between them. The germline CDR1 and CDR2 sequences are KGHDR and SFDVKD. The CDR3 spans 13 residues. CDR3 sequence (DNA): TGTGCCACCAGTGGCCCGGGGTGGACTGAAGCTTTCTTT. Residues: CATSGPGWTEAFF.

The rearrangement links TRBV29-1 to TRBJ1-5; a possible D gene is TRBD1 (6 bases). Germline CDR1 is SQVTM and CDR2 is ANQGSEA. This CDR3 region has 13 residues. V shed 7 bases and J shed 1 base, with 11 bases lying between them. The CDR3 loop reads CSARTVSNQPQHF. The CDR3 bases are TGCAGCGCCCGGACAGTAAGCAATCAGCCCCAGCATTTT. The full variable domain, in which reference TRBV29-1 and TRBJ1-5 provide the parts outside the CDR3, is SAVISQKPSRDICQRGTSLTIQCQVDSQVTMMFWYRQQPGQSLTLIATANQGSEATYESGFVIDKFPISRPNLTFSTLTVSNMSPEDSSIYLCSARTVSNQPQHFGDGTRLSIL.

The rearrangement uses TRBV10-3 and TRBJ2-3; TRBD2 matches 12 bases. Germline V gives CDR1 ENHRY, CDR2 SYGVKD. This CDR3 region has 14 residues. V trimming: 6 bases; J trimming: 4 bases; junction bases outside the gene matches: 2. CDR3 sequence (DNA): TGTGCCATCAGGACTAGCGGGGGCCCAGATACGCAGTATTTT. Its protein is CAIRTSGGPDTQYF.

The table lists this clonotype with many counts. This rearrangement joins TRBV6-2 or TRBV6-3 to TRBJ2-5; D might be TRBD1 (7 bases). CDR1 and CDR2 (germline): MNHEY, SVGEGT. V lost 3 bases, J lost 5 bases, and 13 bases lay in between. CDR3 length: 14 residues. As DNA, the CDR3 is TGTGCCAGCAGTTATCGGACAGGAGGGGAGACCCAGTACTTC. It specifies CASSYRTGGETQYF.

This chain connects TRBV30 to TRBJ1-1; no firm D call. The germline V gene has CDR1 GTSNPN and CDR2 SVGIG (reference sequence). The CDR3 is 14 amino acids. Trimming removed 0 bases from V and 1 base from J, with 9 bases in between. The CDR3 is CAWSVSFGNTEAFF. DNA of the CDR3: TGTGCCTGGAGTGTTTCGTTCGGGAACACTGAAGCTTTCTTT.

Only a few counts were recorded for this clonotype. The J gene is TRBJ2-5, the V gene TRBV9; perhaps TRBD2 as D (6 bases). The CDR3 consists of 15 residues. Per the germline V gene, CDR1 is SGDLS and CDR2 is YYNGEE. V lost 4 bases to trimming and J lost 2 bases, with 15 bases between them. The CDR3 is CASSYFPGVQETQYF. The CDR3 nucleotides read TGTGCCAGCAGCTATTTTCCGGGAGTACAAGAGACCCAGTACTTC.

This sequence joins TRBV19 and TRBJ1-5, with a weak D call TRBD1 (6 bases). Trimming removed 4 bases at V and 7 bases at J, with 17 bases between. The CDR3 loop spans 15 amino acids. Germline lookup yields CDR1 LNHDA and CDR2 SQIVND (reference sequence). The CDR3 here is CASSTRTGRGQPQHF. The CDR3 bases are TGTGCCAGTAGTACCCGCACAGGGAGAGGCCAGCCCCAGCATTTT.

The table lists this clonotype with a few counts. This chain joins TRBV28 and TRBJ1-2, with D maybe TRBD1 (5 bases). The germline V and J ends were trimmed by 6 bases and 4 bases, with 15 bases remaining between them. Germline CDR1 is MDHEN and CDR2 is SYDVKM. There are 14 residues in the CDR3. The CDR3 sequence: CASRLGAWVYGYTF. DNA for the CDR3: TGTGCCAGCAGACTTGGGGCCTGGGTCTATGGCTACACCTTC.

For this clonotype: A much larger clone differs by one base, so this may be a read error. J is TRBJ2-6 and V is TRBV14; D is ambiguous. CDR3 length equals 14 residues. Germline CDR1 reads SGHDN; CDR2 reads FVKESK. The DNA for the CDR3 is TGTGCCAGCACCCAAGTTGCTGGGGCCAACGTCCTGACTTTC. This translates into CASTQVAGANVLTF.

A word on this clonotype: A read error may be the cause here, since a much bigger clone is one base away. The chain joins TRBV6-9 to TRBJ2-1; TRBD1 might be the D (6 bases). The CDR3 is made up of 13 amino acids. Germline V gene data show CDR1 as MNHGY and CDR2 as SVAAGI. CDR3 nucleotide sequence: TGTGCCAACAGTTACCCCGGGACACCTGAGCAGTTCTTC. It translates to CANSYPGTPEQFF.

This CDR3 is CASSSINTIYF. The CDR3 bases are TGTGCCAGCAGTTCGATTAACACCATATATTTT. The rearrangement joins TRBV2 to TRBJ1-3; no reliable D call. The CDR3 loop spans 11 amino acids. Germline loops: CDR1 SNHLY, CDR2 FYNNEI. The V end was cut by 5 bases, the J end by 7 bases, with 6 bases between. The complete variable domain, with remaining parts taken from reference TRBV2 and TRBJ1-3, reads EPEVTQTPSHQVTQMGQEVILRCVPISNHLYFYWYRQILGQKVEFLVSFYNNEISEKSEIFDDQFSVERPDGSNFTLKIRSTKLEDSAMYFCASSSINTIYFGEGSWLTVV.

A note on this clonotype: Just one base apart from a much larger clone, this may be a read error. The rearrangement links TRBV18 to TRBJ2-3; D is unresolved. The CDR3 is made up of 12 amino acids. The germline gives CDR1 KGHSH, CDR2 LQKENI. The CDR3 loop is CASSPGKDTKYF. CDR3 sequence (DNA): TGTGCCAGCTCACCGGGAAAAGATACGAAGTATTTT.